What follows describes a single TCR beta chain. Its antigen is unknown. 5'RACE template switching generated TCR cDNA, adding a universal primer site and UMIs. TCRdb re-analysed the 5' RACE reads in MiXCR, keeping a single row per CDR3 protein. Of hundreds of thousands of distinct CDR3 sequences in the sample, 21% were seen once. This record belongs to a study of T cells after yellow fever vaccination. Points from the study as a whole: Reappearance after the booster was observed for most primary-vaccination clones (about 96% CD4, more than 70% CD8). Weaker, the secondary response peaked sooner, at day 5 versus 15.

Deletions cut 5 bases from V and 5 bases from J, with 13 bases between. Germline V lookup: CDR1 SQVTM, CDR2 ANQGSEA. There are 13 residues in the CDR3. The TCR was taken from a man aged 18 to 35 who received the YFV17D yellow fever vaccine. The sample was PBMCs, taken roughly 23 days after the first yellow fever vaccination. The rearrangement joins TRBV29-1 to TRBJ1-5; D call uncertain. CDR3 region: CSVKVQDDQPQHF. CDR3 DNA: TGCAGCGTTAAAGTGCAAGATGATCAGCCCCAGCATTTT.